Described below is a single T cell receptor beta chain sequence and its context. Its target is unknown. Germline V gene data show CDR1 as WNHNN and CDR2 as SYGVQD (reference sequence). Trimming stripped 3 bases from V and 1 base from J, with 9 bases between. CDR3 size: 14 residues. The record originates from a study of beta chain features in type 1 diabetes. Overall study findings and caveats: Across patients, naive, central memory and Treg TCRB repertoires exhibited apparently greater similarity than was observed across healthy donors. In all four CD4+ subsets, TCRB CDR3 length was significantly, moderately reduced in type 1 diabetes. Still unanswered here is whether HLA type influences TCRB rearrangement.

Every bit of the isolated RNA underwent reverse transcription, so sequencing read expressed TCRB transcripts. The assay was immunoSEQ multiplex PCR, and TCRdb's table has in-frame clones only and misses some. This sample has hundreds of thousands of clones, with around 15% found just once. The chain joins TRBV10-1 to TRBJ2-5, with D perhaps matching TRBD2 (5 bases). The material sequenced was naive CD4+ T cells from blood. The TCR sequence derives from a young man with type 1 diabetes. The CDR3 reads CASSEGLAQETQYF. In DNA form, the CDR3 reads TGCGCCAGCAGTGAAGGGCTAGCCCAAGAGACCCAGTACTTC.